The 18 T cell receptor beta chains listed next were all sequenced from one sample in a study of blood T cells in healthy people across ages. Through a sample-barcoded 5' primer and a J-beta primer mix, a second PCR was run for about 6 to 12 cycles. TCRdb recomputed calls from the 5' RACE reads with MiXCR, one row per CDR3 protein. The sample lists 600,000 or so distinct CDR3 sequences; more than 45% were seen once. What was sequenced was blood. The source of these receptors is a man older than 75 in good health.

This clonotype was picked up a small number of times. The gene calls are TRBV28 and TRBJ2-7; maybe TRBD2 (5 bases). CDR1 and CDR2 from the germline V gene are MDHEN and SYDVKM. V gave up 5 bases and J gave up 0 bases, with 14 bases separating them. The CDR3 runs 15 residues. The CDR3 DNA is TGTGCCAGCAGTCGTCCAAAAACTAGCTCCTACGAGCAGTACTTC. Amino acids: CASSRPKTSSYEQYF.

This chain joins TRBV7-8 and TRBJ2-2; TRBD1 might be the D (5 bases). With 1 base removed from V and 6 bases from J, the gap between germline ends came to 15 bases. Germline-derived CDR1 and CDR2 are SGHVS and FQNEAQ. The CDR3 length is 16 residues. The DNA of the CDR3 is TGTGCCAGCAGCTTAGAGAGCTCAGGGTTCCCCGGGGAGCTGTTTTTT. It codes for CASSLESSGFPGELFF.

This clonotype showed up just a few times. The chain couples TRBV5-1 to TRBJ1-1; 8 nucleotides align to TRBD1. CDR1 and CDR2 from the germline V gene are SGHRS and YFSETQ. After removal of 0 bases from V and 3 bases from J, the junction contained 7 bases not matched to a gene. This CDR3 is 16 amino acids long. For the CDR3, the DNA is TGCGCCAGCAGCTTGGACCTCAGGGGGCGAGACACTGAAGCTTTCTTT. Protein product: CASSLDLRGRDTEAFF. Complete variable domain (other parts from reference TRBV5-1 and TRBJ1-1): KAGVTQTPRYLIKTRGQQVTLSCSPISGHRSVSWYQQTPGQGLQFLFEYFSETQRNKGNFPGRFSGRQFSNSRSEMNVSTLELGDSALYLCASSLDLRGRDTEAFFGQGTRLTVV.

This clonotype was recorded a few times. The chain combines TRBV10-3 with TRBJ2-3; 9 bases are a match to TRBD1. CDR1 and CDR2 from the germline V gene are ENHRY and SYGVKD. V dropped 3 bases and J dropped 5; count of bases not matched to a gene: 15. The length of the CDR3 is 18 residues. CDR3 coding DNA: TGTGCCATCAGTGACTCCCGTTACCGGACAGGGGAGGGAGATACGCAGTATTTT. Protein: CAISDSRYRTGEGDTQYF.

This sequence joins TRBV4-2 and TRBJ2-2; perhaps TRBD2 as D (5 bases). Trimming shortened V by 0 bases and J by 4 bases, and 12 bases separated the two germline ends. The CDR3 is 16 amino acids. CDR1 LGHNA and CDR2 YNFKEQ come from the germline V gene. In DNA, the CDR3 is TGTGCCAGCAGCCAAGATTGGGGAGCGAGCACCGGGGAGCTGTTTTTT. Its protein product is CASSQDWGASTGELFF.

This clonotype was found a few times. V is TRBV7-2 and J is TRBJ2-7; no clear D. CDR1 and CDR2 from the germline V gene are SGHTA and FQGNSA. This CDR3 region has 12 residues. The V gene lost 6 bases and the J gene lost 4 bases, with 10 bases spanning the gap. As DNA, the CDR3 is TGTGCCAGCAGTCGAAATCTGTACGAGCAGTACTTC. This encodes CASSRNLYEQYF.

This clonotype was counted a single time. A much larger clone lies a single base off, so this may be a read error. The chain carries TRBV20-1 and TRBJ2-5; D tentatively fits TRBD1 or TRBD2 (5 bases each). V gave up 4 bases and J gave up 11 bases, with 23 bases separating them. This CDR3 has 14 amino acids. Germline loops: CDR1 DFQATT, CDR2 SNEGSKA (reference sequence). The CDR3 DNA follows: TGCAGTGCTACATTCGGGACGGTTGACTATGAGCAGTACTTC. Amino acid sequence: CSATFGTVDYEQYF.

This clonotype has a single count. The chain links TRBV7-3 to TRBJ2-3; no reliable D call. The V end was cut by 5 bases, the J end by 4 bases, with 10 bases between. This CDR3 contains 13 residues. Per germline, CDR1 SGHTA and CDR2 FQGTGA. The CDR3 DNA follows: TGTGCCAGCAGCGGTAGTGGGTCAGATACGCAGTATTTT. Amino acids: CASSGSGSDTQYF.

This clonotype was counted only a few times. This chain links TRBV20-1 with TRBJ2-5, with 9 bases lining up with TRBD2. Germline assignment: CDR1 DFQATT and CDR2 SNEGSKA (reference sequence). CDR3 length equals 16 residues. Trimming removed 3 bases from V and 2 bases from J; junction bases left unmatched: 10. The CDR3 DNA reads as TGCAGTGCTAGCCTTCCCGGACTAGCGTTACAAGAGACCCAGTACTTC. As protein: CSASLPGLALQETQYF.

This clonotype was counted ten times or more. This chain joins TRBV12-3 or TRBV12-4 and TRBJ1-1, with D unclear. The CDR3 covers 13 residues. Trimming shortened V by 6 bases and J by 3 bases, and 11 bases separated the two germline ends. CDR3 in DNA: TGTGCCAGCAGCCTGGACCGTTACACTGAAGCTTTCTTT. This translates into CASSLDRYTEAFF.

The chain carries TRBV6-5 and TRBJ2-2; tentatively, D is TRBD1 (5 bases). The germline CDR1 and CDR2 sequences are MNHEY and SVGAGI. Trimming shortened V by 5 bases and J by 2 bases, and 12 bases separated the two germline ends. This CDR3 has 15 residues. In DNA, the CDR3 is TGTGCCAGCAGTCGACAGAGACAAAACACCGGGGAGCTGTTTTTT. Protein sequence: CASSRQRQNTGELFF.

The CDR3 region has the DNA TGTGCCAGCAGCTTCGGACAAAGCTCCTACAATGAGCAGTTCTTC. It encodes CASSFGQSSYNEQFF. V gene TRBV7-8 combines with J gene TRBJ2-1; possibly TRBD1 for D (5 bases). The CDR3 is 15 residues long. Trimming cost V 3 bases and J 0 bases, with 9 bases left between them. Germline V CDR1 and CDR2: SGHVS, FQNEAQ.

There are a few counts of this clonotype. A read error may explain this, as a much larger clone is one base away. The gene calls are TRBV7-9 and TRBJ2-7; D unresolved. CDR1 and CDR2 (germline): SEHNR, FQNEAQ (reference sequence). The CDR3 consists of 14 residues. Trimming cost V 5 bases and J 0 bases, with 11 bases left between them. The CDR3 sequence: CASSVVGSSYEQYF. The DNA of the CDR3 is TGTGCCAGCAGCGTAGTCGGCAGCTCCTACGAGCAGTACTTC. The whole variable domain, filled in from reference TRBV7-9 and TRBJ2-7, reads DTGVSQNPRHKITKRGQNVTFRCDPISEHNRLYWYRQTLGQGPEFLTYFQNEAQLEKSRLLSDRFSAERPKGSFSTLEIQRTEQGDSAMYLCASSVVGSSYEQYFGPGTRLTVT.

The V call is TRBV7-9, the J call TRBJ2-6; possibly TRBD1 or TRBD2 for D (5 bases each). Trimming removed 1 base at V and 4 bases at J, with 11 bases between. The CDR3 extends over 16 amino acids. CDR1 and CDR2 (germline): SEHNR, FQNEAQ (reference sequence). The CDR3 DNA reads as TGTGCCAGCAGCTTAGTGGGGGATCTGGGGGCCAACGTCCTGACTTTC. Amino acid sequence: CASSLVGDLGANVLTF.

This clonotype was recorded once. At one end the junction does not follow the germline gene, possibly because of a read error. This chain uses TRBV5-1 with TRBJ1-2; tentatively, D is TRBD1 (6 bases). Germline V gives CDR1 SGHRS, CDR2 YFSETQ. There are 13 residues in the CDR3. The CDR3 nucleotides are TGCGCCAGCAGCGCGGACAGTAACGATGGCTACACCTTC. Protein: CASSADSNDGYTF. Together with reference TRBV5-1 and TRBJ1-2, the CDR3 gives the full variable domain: KAGVTQTPRYLIKTRGQQVTLSCSPISGHRSVSWYQQTPGQGLQFLFEYFSETQRNKGNFPGRFSGRQFSNSRSEMNVSTLELGDSALYLCASSADSNDGYTFGSGTRLTVV.

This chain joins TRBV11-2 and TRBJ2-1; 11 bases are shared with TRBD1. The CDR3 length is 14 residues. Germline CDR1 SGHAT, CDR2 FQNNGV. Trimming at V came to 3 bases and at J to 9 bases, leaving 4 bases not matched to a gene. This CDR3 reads CASSLRDRGSEQFF. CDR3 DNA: TGTGCCAGCAGCTTGAGGGACAGGGGGAGTGAGCAGTTCTTC.

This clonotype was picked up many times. The CDR3 DNA follows: TGTGCCAGCAGCGCGGGGAGCTCCTACGAGCAGTACTTC. Translated: CASSAGSSYEQYF. The gene calls are TRBV6-5 and TRBJ2-7, with D possibly matching TRBD2 (6 bases). This CDR3 has 13 amino acids. Looked up from germline, CDR1 is MNHEY and CDR2 is SVGAGI. The ends were cut back, 6 bases at V and 0 bases at J, with 9 bases in the middle.

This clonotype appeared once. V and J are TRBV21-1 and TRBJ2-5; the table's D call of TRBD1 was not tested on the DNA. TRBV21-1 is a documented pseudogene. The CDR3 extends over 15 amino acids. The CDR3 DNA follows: TGTGCCAGCAGCAAAGCGGGGACAGGAAAAGAGACCCAGTACTTC. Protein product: CASSKAGTGKETQYF.